Each of the 31 T cell receptor beta chains below was sequenced from the same sample in a study of T cell responses to AZD1222 COVID-19 vaccine. Sequencing was performed with immunoSEQ multiplex PCR; in TCRdb, only in-frame clones are kept and a portion is missing. The profile shows around 91,000 clones, nearly 90% of them singletons. The sample in question was peripheral blood, obtained on day 0 of AZD1222 vaccination. These receptors were taken from an adult in good health.

The CDR3 loop is CASTFLSVRLAGAGSYEQYF. CDR3 DNA: TGTGCCAGCACCTTTTTATCTGTTAGACTAGCGGGAGCCGGGTCCTACGAGCAGTACTTC. The rearrangement links TRBV28 to TRBJ2-7, with TRBD2 matching 12 bases. Germline trimming cut 7 bases from V and 1 base from J; bases unmatched to any gene: 20. Germline-derived CDR1 and CDR2 are MDHEN and SYDVKM. The CDR3 runs 20 residues.

The chain employs TRBV4-2 and TRBJ1-2; a possible D gene is TRBD1 (6 bases). The CDR3 totals 16 residues. The germline V gene has CDR1 LGHNA and CDR2 YNFKEQ. Trimming took off 0 bases at V and 3 bases at J, with 14 bases between the two ends. The CDR3 is CASSQDLRGLDYGYTF. CDR3 nucleotides: TGTGCCAGCAGCCAAGACTTAAGGGGGTTGGACTATGGCTACACCTTC.

The rearrangement links TRBV3-1 (or the pseudogene TRBV3-2) to TRBJ1-2, with a possible D match to TRBD1 (5 bases). The CDR3 has 13 residues. From germline, CDR1 is LGHDT and CDR2 YNNKEL (reference sequence). V was clipped by 5 bases and J by 4 bases, with 11 bases between them. Here the CDR3 reads CASSYGDRYGYTF. The CDR3 region has the DNA TGTGCCAGCAGCTACGGGGACCGCTATGGCTACACCTTC.

V and J are TRBV5-6 and TRBJ1-4, with 7 bases aligning to TRBD1. The CDR3 is 16 amino acids. CDR1 and CDR2 (germline): SGHDT, YYEEEE. The V segment lost 7 bases and the J segment 10 bases; nucleotides outside the gene matches: 19. CDR3 residues: CASRWPGQVEVGKLFF. The CDR3 DNA reads as TGTGCCAGCCGGTGGCCCGGACAGGTCGAAGTAGGAAAACTGTTTTTT.

The chain employs TRBV14 and TRBJ2-1, with D uncertain. This CDR3 is 13 amino acids long. Trimming left V 8 bases short and J 3 bases short, with 11 bases between. The germline V gene has CDR1 SGHDN and CDR2 FVKESK. CDR3 amino acids: CASSIQLYNEQFF. The DNA of the CDR3 is TGTGCCAGCTCGATCCAGCTCTACAATGAGCAGTTCTTC.

About this clone: This sample also contains other DNA sequences that code for the same CDR3. The rearrangement links TRBV6-5 to TRBJ2-5; TRBD2 aligns across 7 bases. The CDR3 is 13 residues long. From germline, CDR1 is MNHEY and CDR2 SVGAGI. With 2 bases clipped from V and 5 bases from J, the junction kept 2 bases outside the gene matches. The CDR3 loop reads CASSYGRGETQYF. In DNA form, the CDR3 reads TGTGCCAGCAGTTACGGGAGGGGTGAGACCCAGTACTTC.

Written as DNA, the CDR3 is TGTGCCACCTCAAACATTGGTTTGGCAAAACTGTTTTTT. The encoded protein is CATSNIGLAKLFF. The J gene is TRBJ1-4, the V gene TRBV19; D is ambiguous. V was trimmed by 10 bases and J by 10 bases, leaving 19 bases between them. The germline gives CDR1 LNHDA, CDR2 SQIVND (reference sequence). The CDR3 is 13 residues long.

This rearrangement joins TRBV5-6 to TRBJ1-2, with a possible D match to TRBD1 (5 bases). Germline CDR1 reads SGHDT; CDR2 reads YYEEEE. With 0 bases removed from V and 4 bases from J, the gap between germline ends came to 10 bases. The CDR3 consists of 14 residues. The CDR3 DNA reads TGTGCCAGCAGCTTGGTGTCAGGGAGCTATGGCTACACCTTC. This encodes CASSLVSGSYGYTF.

The V call is TRBV6-5, the J call TRBJ2-5; a weak D match, TRBD1 (7 bases). Deletions cut 5 bases from V and 5 bases from J, with 18 bases between. Germline CDR1 MNHEY, CDR2 SVGAGI. CDR3 length: 15 amino acids. Here the CDR3 DNA reads TGTGCCAGCAGTCCGCGGACAGGAGGGCCGGAGACCCAGTACTTC. Translation gives CASSPRTGGPETQYF.

The genes are TRBV28 and TRBJ2-5; D is undetermined. CDR1 is MDHEN, CDR2 SYDVKM, per germline. The ends were cut back, 3 bases at V and 1 base at J, with 9 bases in the middle. The CDR3 loop spans 14 amino acids. The CDR3 DNA reads TGTGCCAGCAGTTTGGACCGCTTCCAAGAGACCCAGTACTTC. Residues: CASSLDRFQETQYF.

CDR3 sequence reads: CASSAGGGQGPGQPQHF. For the CDR3, the DNA is TGTGCCAGCTCGGCCGGGGGGGGACAGGGGCCCGGACAGCCCCAGCATTTT. The chain links TRBV18 to TRBJ1-5; 10 nucleotides align to TRBD1. The CDR3 runs to 17 residues. Germline V CDR1 and CDR2: KGHSH, LQKENI. Trimming cost V 6 bases and J 7 bases; bases outside gene matches: 15.

V usage is TRBV2 and J usage is TRBJ1-5; D is possibly TRBD1 (5 bases). The CDR3 spans 16 residues. Germline CDR1 SNHLY, CDR2 FYNNEI. V lost 2 bases and J lost 5, with 16 bases in between. CDR3 nucleotide sequence: TGTGCCAGCAGTGAAAGTGTCGGGGGGGTTTATCAGCCCCAGCATTTT. It specifies CASSESVGGVYQPQHF.

This rearrangement joins TRBV10-3 to TRBJ1-5; D unclear. Germline V CDR1 and CDR2: ENHRY, SYGVKD. The CDR3 is made up of 13 amino acids. The V gene lost 4 bases and the J gene lost 5 bases, with 9 bases spanning the gap. CDR3 sequence (DNA): TGTGCCATCAGTGGGGGTCAGGATCAGCCCCAGCATTTT. Its translation is CAISGGQDQPQHF.

This clone was picked up a small number of times. The chain links TRBV4-3 to TRBJ1-2; D not resolved. The germline V gene has CDR1 LGHNA and CDR2 YSLEER. V lost 0 bases, J lost 6 bases, and 17 bases lay in between. The CDR3 consists of 16 residues. CDR3 nucleotides: TGCGCCAGCAGCCAAGATTTTTCGCAGGACTGGGATGGCTACACCTTC. This gives the protein CASSQDFSQDWDGYTF.

The chain combines TRBV19 with TRBJ1-5, with D unresolved. The V end was cut by 1 base, the J end by 7 bases, with 8 bases between. CDR1 is LNHDA and CDR2 is SQIVND in the germline V gene (reference sequence). This CDR3 contains 13 residues. The CDR3 region has the DNA TGTGCCAGTAGTATAGGTCGGAACCAGCCCCAGCATTTT. Protein: CASSIGRNQPQHF.

The chain is built from TRBV6-2 or TRBV6-3 and TRBJ2-5, with TRBD2 identical over 8 bases. The CDR3 spans 16 residues. CDR1 MNHEY and CDR2 SVGEGT come from the germline V gene. The V segment lost 7 bases and the J segment 1 base; nucleotides outside the gene matches: 11. The CDR3 protein is CASTPRGAGGQETQYF. The CDR3, as DNA: TGTGCCAGCACCCCCCGTGGGGCGGGGGGCCAAGAGACCCAGTACTTC.

This clone has a handful of counts. The V and J genes are TRBV4-2 and TRBJ2-1; a possible D gene is TRBD2 (6 bases). The CDR3 consists of 16 residues. CDR1 and CDR2 from the germline V gene are LGHNA and YNFKEQ. The V gene lost 0 bases and the J gene lost 3 bases, with 12 bases spanning the gap. CDR3 loop: CASSQEGGFYYNEQFF. For the CDR3, the DNA is TGTGCCAGCAGCCAAGAGGGGGGTTTTTACTACAATGAGCAGTTCTTC.

This chain connects TRBV12-3 or TRBV12-4 to TRBJ2-7, with 7 positions matching TRBD2. Unmatched junction bases numbered 1, after V lost 1 base and J lost 7 bases. This CDR3 region has 12 residues. The CDR3 DNA reads TGTGCCAGCAGTTTAGTCGGGGGGGAGCAGTACTTC. It codes for CASSLVGGEQYF.

The chain is built from TRBV9 and TRBJ2-1; D is unclear. V was clipped by 3 bases and J by 6 bases, with 7 bases between them. The CDR3 is 12 residues long. Per germline, CDR1 SGDLS and CDR2 YYNGEE. The CDR3 reads CASSDPANEQFF. The CDR3 DNA reads as TGTGCCAGCAGCGATCCAGCCAATGAGCAGTTCTTC.

V usage is TRBV7-2 and J usage is TRBJ2-7; 9 positions agree with TRBD2. Trimming took 0 bases from V and 6 from J; bases not matched to a gene: 9. The length of the CDR3 is 16 residues. Germline values: CDR1 SGHTA, CDR2 FQGNSA. The CDR3 spells CASSLALAGGPIEQYF. The CDR3 nucleotides read TGTGCCAGCAGCTTAGCGCTCGCGGGAGGGCCGATCGAGCAGTACTTC.

The table lists this clone with a count of one. The rearrangement joins TRBV27 to TRBJ2-3, with 16 bases fitting TRBD2. From germline, CDR1 is MNHEY and CDR2 SMNVEV (reference sequence). Germline trimming cut 6 bases from V and 0 bases from J; bases unmatched to any gene: 6. The CDR3 has 18 amino acids. The DNA of the CDR3 is TGTGCCAGCAGCTGGGGACTAGCGGGAGGGCCAAGCACAGATACGCAGTATTTT. It translates to CASSWGLAGGPSTDTQYF.

This chain links TRBV24-1 with TRBJ2-1; D might be TRBD1 (6 bases). Trimming pared 2 bases from V and 4 bases from J, leaving 17 bases between. The CDR3 covers 17 residues. CDR1 is KGHDR and CDR2 is SFDVKD in the germline V gene. In DNA form, the CDR3 reads TGTGCCACCAGTGATTCAAGGGCCGAGGGGGTTTACAATGAGCAGTTCTTC. Protein: CATSDSRAEGVYNEQFF.

To note about this clone: In the same sample, other DNA sequences code for this CDR3. The CDR3 nucleotides are TGTGCCAGCTCACCAGCCGGACAGGGTGCGTACGAGCAGTACTTC. It encodes CASSPAGQGAYEQYF. The J gene is TRBJ2-7, the V gene TRBV18, with 8 bases that match TRBD1. The CDR3 consists of 15 residues. The germline CDR1 and CDR2 sequences are KGHSH and LQKENI. The junction had 7 bases not matched to a gene; V was cut back by 2 bases and J by 4 bases.

The V gene is TRBV9, the J gene TRBJ2-6; TRBD1 matches 7 bases. The V segment lost 0 bases and the J segment 2 bases; nucleotides outside the gene matches: 11. This CDR3 spans 19 amino acids. The germline CDR1 and CDR2 sequences are SGDLS and YYNGEE. CDR3 DNA: TGTGCCAGCAGCGTAGTGAGGGGACAGAGGACTGCTGGGGCCAACGTCCTGACTTTC. This sequence encodes CASSVVRGQRTAGANVLTF. The full variable domain, its missing parts supplied by reference TRBV9 and TRBJ2-6, is DSGVTQTPKHLITATGQRVTLRCSPRSGDLSVYWYQQSLDQGLQFLIQYYNGEERAKGNILERFSAQQFPDLHSELNLSSLELGDSALYFCASSVVRGQRTAGANVLTFGAGSRLTVL.

The V gene is TRBV3-1 (or the pseudogene TRBV3-2), the J gene TRBJ1-6; D gene ambiguous. This CDR3 region has 15 residues. The germline V and J ends were trimmed by 1 base and 7 bases, with 11 bases remaining between them. The germline CDR1 and CDR2 sequences are LGHDT and YNNKEL (reference sequence). This CDR3 is CASSQGLSGNSPLHF. In nucleotides, the CDR3 is TGTGCCAGCAGCCAAGGATTGAGCGGCAATTCACCCCTCCACTTT.

This chain connects TRBV7-2 to TRBJ2-1, with 8 bases matching TRBD2. V gave up 5 bases and J gave up 1 base; unmatched junction bases: 4. Germline assignment: CDR1 SGHTA and CDR2 FQGNSA. This CDR3 region has 15 residues. The CDR3 here is CASSLVAGSYNEQFF. The CDR3 DNA reads as TGTGCCAGCAGCCTCGTAGCGGGATCCTACAATGAGCAGTTCTTC.

This clone appeared a single time. The V and J genes are TRBV7-9 and TRBJ2-6; no reliable D call. Germline V gene data show CDR1 as SEHNR and CDR2 as FQNEAQ (reference sequence). The CDR3 covers 13 residues. The germline V and J ends were trimmed by 5 bases and 4 bases, with 6 bases remaining between them. As DNA, the CDR3 is TGTGCCAGCAGCACCTCGGGGGCCAACGTCCTGACTTTC. Translating gives CASSTSGANVLTF. Full variable domain (outside the CDR3, taken from reference TRBV7-9 and TRBJ2-6): DTGVSQNPRHKITKRGQNVTFRCDPISEHNRLYWYRQTLGQGPEFLTYFQNEAQLEKSRLLSDRFSAERPKGSFSTLEIQRTEQGDSAMYLCASSTSGANVLTFGAGSRLTVL.

V gene TRBV6-5 combines with J gene TRBJ1-5; unclear D gene. V was clipped by 7 bases and J by 0 bases, with 13 bases between them. The germline V gene has CDR1 MNHEY and CDR2 SVGAGI. There are 15 residues in the CDR3. The CDR3 protein is CASTIHKGSNQPQHF. CDR3 nucleotides: TGTGCCAGCACCATACACAAGGGTAGCAATCAGCCCCAGCATTTT.

J is TRBJ1-6 and V is TRBV6-5, with TRBD1 matching over 10 bases. Trimming took 5 bases from V and 9 from J; bases not matched to a gene: 7. Per germline, CDR1 MNHEY and CDR2 SVGAGI. This CDR3 comprises 15 residues. CDR3 DNA: TGTGCCAGCAGTCTGACAGGGGGCACGGGTTCACCCCTCCACTTT. Amino acids: CASSLTGGTGSPLHF.

The chain is built from TRBV29-1 and TRBJ2-5, with 10 nucleotides matching TRBD1. The CDR3 runs to 15 residues. Germline lookup yields CDR1 SQVTM and CDR2 ANQGSEA. Trimming cost V 3 bases and J 5 bases; bases outside gene matches: 9. The CDR3 nucleotides read TGCAGCGTTGATCCCAGACAGGGGGCTCTGGAGACCCAGTACTTC. Amino acid sequence: CSVDPRQGALETQYF.

This chain joins TRBV5-1 and TRBJ2-3; 12 bases fit TRBD2. The germline V gene encodes CDR1 SGHRS and CDR2 YFSETQ. Germline trimming cut 2 bases from V and 1 base from J; bases unmatched to any gene: 8. This CDR3 comprises 18 residues. The CDR3 DNA reads TGCGCCAGCAGCTTAGCTCGTAGACTAGCGGGGGGCACAGATACGCAGTATTTT. Protein product: CASSLARRLAGGTDTQYF. The full variable domain, rest sourced from reference TRBV5-1 and TRBJ2-3, is KAGVTQTPRYLIKTRGQQVTLSCSPISGHRSVSWYQQTPGQGLQFLFEYFSETQRNKGNFPGRFSGRQFSNSRSEMNVSTLELGDSALYLCASSLARRLAGGTDTQYFGPGTRLTVL.